This T cell receptor beta chain was obtained from a study of cytomegalovirus exposure and HLA in healthy donors. General study points: Usually a TCR sequence was rare, but some public TCRs were found in many donors. The authors enumerated around 150 TCR beta chains as linked to cytomegalovirus. Published work reported that the classifier diagnosed cytomegalovirus status with high specificity and sensitivity. That first-cohort TCR clusters tended to co-occur in the roughly 120 validation repertoires was found in a later analysis.

The protocol was immunoSEQ multiplex PCR, while the TCRdb copy is restricted to in-frame clones and leaves out a portion. This table has under 250,000 clones, about 81% appearing once. The germline gives CDR1 MNHEY, CDR2 SMNVEV (reference sequence). This CDR3 has 16 amino acids. The ends lost 7 bases at V and 3 bases at J; junction bases unmatched: 8. For this clone: Antigen unknown.

The chain carries TRBV27 and TRBJ2-2; 10 nucleotides line up with TRBD2. Sequencing input: PBMCs. This TCR was recovered from a woman in her twenties or thirties in good health and CMV-seronegative. This CDR3 is CASTRLAGADTGELFF. The CDR3 DNA is TGTGCCAGCACTCGGCTAGCGGGAGCGGACACCGGGGAGCTGTTTTTT.